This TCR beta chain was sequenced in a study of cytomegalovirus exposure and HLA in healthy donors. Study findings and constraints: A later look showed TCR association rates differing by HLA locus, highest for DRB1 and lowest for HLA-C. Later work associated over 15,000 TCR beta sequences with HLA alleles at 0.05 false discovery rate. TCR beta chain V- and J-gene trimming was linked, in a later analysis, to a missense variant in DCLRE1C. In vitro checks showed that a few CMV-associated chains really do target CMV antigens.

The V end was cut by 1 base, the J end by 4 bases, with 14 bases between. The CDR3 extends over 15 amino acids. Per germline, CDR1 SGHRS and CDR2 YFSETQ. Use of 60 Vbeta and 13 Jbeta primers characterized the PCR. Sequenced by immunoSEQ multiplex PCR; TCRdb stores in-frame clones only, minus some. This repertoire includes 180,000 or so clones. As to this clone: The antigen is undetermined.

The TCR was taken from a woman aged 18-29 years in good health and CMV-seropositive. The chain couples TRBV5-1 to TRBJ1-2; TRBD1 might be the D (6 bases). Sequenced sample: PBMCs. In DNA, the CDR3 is TGCGCCAGCAGCTTGAATGCGGGGGGCCTCTATGGCTACACCTTC. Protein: CASSLNAGGLYGYTF. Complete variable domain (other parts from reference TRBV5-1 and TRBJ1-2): KAGVTQTPRYLIKTRGQQVTLSCSPISGHRSVSWYQQTPGQGLQFLFEYFSETQRNKGNFPGRFSGRQFSNSRSEMNVSTLELGDSALYLCASSLNAGGLYGYTFGSGTRLTVV.